This TCR beta chain stems from a study of blood T cell repertoires in COVID-19. This clone was detected only a few times. Assay: immunoSEQ multiplex PCR; the TCRdb copy retains only in-frame clones and omits some. The sample lists some 280,000 clones; around nine tenths were seen once. The CDR3 sequence is 14 residues long. The germline V gene has CDR1 MNHNY and CDR2 SVGAGI (reference sequence). V was pared by 8 bases and J by 5 bases, with 8 bases of the junction left unmatched. V gene TRBV6-6 combines with J gene TRBJ2-3, with TRBD1 identical over 9 bases. Sequenced material: peripheral blood. This receptor was taken from a woman in her fifties or sixties with acute or convalescent COVID-19. The DNA for the CDR3 is TGTGCCAGCTTGGCAACAGGGGGCGAAGATACGCAGTATTTT. Translated, it gives CASLATGGEDTQYF.